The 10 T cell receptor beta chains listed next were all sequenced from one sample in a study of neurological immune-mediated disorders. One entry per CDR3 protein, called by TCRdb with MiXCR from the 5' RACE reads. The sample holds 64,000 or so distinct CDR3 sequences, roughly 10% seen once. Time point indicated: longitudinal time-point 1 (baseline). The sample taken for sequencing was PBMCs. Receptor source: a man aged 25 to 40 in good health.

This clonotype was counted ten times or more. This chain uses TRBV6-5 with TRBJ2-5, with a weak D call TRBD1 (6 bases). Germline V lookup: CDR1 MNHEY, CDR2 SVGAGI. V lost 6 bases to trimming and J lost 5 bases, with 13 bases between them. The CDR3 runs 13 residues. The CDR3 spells CASRDGGGETQYF. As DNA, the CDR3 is TGTGCCAGCAGGGATGGGGGCGGGGAGACCCAGTACTTC.

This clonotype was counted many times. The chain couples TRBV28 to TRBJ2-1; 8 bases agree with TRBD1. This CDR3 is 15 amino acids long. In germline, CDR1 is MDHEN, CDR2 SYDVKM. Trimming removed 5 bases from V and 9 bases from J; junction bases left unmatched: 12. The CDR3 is CASSREPGQGSEQFF. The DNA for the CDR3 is TGTGCCAGCAGTCGTGAACCTGGACAGGGAAGTGAGCAGTTCTTC.

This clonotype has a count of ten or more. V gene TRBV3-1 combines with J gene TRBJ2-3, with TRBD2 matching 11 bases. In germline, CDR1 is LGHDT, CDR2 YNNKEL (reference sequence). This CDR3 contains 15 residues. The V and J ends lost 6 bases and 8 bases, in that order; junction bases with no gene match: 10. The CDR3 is CASRQNGLAGGTQYF. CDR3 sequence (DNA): TGTGCCAGCAGACAGAACGGACTAGCGGGTGGTACGCAGTATTTT.

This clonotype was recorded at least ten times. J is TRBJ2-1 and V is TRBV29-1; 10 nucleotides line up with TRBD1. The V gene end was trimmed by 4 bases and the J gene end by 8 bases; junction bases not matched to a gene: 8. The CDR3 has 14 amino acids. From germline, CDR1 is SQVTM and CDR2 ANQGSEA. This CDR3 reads CSVGDRGRGDEQFF. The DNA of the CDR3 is TGCAGCGTTGGGGACAGGGGCCGCGGGGATGAGCAGTTCTTC.

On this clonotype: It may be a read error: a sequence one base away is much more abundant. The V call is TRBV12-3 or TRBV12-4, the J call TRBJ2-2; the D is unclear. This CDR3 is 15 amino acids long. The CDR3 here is CAISLHGLGTGELFF. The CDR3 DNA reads TGTGCCATCAGTCTCCACGGCTTGGGTACCGGGGAGCTGTTTTTT.

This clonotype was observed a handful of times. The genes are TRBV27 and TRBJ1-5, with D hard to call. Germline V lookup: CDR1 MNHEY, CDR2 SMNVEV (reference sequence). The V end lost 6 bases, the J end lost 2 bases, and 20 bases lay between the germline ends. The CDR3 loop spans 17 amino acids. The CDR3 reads CASSPTPSLQGNQPQHF. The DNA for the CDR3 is TGTGCCAGCAGCCCTACTCCGTCGCTTCAGGGCAATCAGCCCCAGCATTTT.

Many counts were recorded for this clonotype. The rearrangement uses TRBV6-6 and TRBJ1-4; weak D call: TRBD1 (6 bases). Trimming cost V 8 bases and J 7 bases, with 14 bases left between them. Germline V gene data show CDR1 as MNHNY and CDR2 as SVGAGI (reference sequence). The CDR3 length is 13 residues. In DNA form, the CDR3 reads TGTGCCAGCGGGGAACAGGGTTTTGAAAAACTGTTTTTT. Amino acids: CASGEQGFEKLFF.

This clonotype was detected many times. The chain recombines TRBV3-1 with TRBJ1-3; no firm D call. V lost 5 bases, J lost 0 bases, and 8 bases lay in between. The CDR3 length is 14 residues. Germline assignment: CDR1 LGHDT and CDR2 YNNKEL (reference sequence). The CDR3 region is CASSWGGSGNTIYF. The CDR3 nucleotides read TGTGCCAGCAGCTGGGGAGGCTCTGGAAACACCATATATTTT.

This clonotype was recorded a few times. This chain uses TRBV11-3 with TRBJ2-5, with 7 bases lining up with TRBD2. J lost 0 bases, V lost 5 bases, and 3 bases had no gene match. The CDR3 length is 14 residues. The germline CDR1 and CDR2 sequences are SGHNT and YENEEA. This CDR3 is CASSPREDQETQYF. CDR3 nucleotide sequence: TGTGCCAGCAGCCCCCGGGAGGACCAAGAGACCCAGTACTTC.

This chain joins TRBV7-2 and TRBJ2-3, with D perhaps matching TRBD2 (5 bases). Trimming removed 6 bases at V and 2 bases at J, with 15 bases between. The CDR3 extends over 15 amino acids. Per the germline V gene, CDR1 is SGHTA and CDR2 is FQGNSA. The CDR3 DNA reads TGTGCCAGCAGTTTCCAAAGCGGCCACACAGATACGCAGTATTTT. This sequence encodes CASSFQSGHTDTQYF.